A single TCR beta chain is shown here with its context. Those who served as multiple sclerosis controls were treatment-naive patients with stable or active relapsing-remitting disease. The sample comes from a study of CD8 T cells in Susac syndrome. Random hexamers were used to reverse transcribe an amount of roughly 0.45 to 1 ug RNA. A multiplex approach, immunoSEQ multiplex PCR, amplified TCR beta CDR3 across 54 Vbeta and 13 Jbeta. TCRdb reprocessed the immunoSEQ multiplex PCR reads with MiXCR, giving one entry per CDR3 protein. Of tens of thousands of distinct CDR3 sequences detected, about 91% appear once; the ten largest clones hold roughly 0.49%. This receptor was identified in a human donor with multiple sclerosis. Input material: CD8+ T cells from PBMCs.

Written as DNA, the CDR3 is TGTGCCAGCAGTGAAGCGCTTCGGAGCGACTACACCTTC. Encoded protein: CASSEALRSDYTF. The chain employs TRBV2 and TRBJ1-2; no reliable D call. With 0 bases removed from V and 10 bases from J, the gap between germline ends came to 12 bases. The CDR3 covers 13 residues. CDR1 is SNHLY, CDR2 FYNNEI, per germline.